The 25 T cell receptor beta chains presented below share a single source sample, sequenced in a study of cytomegalovirus exposure and HLA in healthy donors. PCR used 60 Vbeta primers and 13 Jbeta primers. Some clones are missing from TCRdb's copy, which holds only in-frame ones; the method was immunoSEQ multiplex PCR. The sample consists of some 200,000 clones, 79% of them appearing once. Material for sequencing was PBMCs. The receptors come from a girl aged 10-17 years in good health and CMV-seropositive.

The V and J genes are TRBV27 and TRBJ1-1; TRBD1 is a possible D gene (5 bases). The V end lost 3 bases, the J end lost 4 bases, and 21 bases lay between the germline ends. Germline V gene lookup returns CDR1 MNHEY and CDR2 SMNVEV (reference sequence). This CDR3 comprises 17 residues. The DNA for the CDR3 is TGTGCCAGCAGTTTTCGGCAGGGTGGCAGGGTAGTCACTGAAGCTTTCTTT. It specifies CASSFRQGGRVVTEAFF.

This clone has just one count. The chain joins TRBV6-5 to TRBJ1-2, with a tentative D call TRBD1 (6 bases). Germline V gene lookup returns CDR1 MNHEY and CDR2 SVGAGI. There are 16 residues in the CDR3. Trimming removed 0 bases at V and 5 bases at J, with 16 bases between. For the CDR3, the DNA is TGTGCCAGCAGTTACTCGGCGGGGGGCTCGGGATATGGCTACACCTTC. Protein product: CASSYSAGGSGYGYTF.

The gene calls are TRBV19 and TRBJ2-5; D not resolved. Per the germline V gene, CDR1 is LNHDA and CDR2 is SQIVND (reference sequence). Trimming stripped 6 bases from V and 4 bases from J, with 18 bases between. CDR3 length equals 15 residues. The CDR3 protein is CASSTRLISGETQYF. The DNA for the CDR3 is TGTGCCAGTAGCACCAGGCTCATTAGTGGAGAGACCCAGTACTTC. The complete variable domain, with remaining parts taken from reference TRBV19 and TRBJ2-5, reads DGGITQSPKYLFRKEGQNVTLSCEQNLNHDAMYWYRQDPGQGLRLIYYSQIVNDFQKGDIAEGYSVSREKKESFPLTVTSAQKNPTAFYLCASSTRLISGETQYFGPGTRLLVL.

This rearrangement joins TRBV19 to TRBJ2-2; perhaps TRBD2 as D (5 bases). With 5 bases removed from V and 2 bases from J, the gap between germline ends came to 18 bases. This CDR3 has 17 residues. Germline CDR1 reads LNHDA; CDR2 reads SQIVND (reference sequence). The CDR3 nucleotides are TGTGCCAGTAGTTCCCTTCGGGGAGTTGAAAACACCGGGGAGCTGTTTTTT. Its translation is CASSSLRGVENTGELFF.

The chain is built from TRBV19 and TRBJ1-3; D is ambiguous. The CDR3 has 18 amino acids. In germline, CDR1 is LNHDA, CDR2 SQIVND (reference sequence). Trimming took off 1 base at V and 4 bases at J, with 20 bases between the two ends. CDR3 amino acids: CASSIGSVPRVTGNTIYF. The CDR3 DNA is TGTGCCAGTAGTATAGGATCCGTACCTCGGGTGACCGGAAACACCATATATTTT. The full variable domain, with the rest looked up from reference TRBV19 and TRBJ1-3, is DGGITQSPKYLFRKEGQNVTLSCEQNLNHDAMYWYRQDPGQGLRLIYYSQIVNDFQKGDIAEGYSVSREKKESFPLTVTSAQKNPTAFYLCASSIGSVPRVTGNTIYFGEGSWLTVV.

V gene TRBV5-5 combines with J gene TRBJ1-3; D gene ambiguous. CDR3 length equals 14 residues. Trimming took off 0 bases at V and 0 bases at J, with 4 bases between the two ends. Germline values: CDR1 SGHKS, CDR2 YYEKEE (reference sequence). CDR3 sequence (DNA): TGTGCCAGCAGCTTGGCGGGCTCTGGAAACACCATATATTTT. Translated, it gives CASSLAGSGNTIYF. The variable domain in full, with the rest retrieved from reference TRBV5-5 and TRBJ1-3, is DAGVTQSPTHLIKTRGQQVTLRCSPISGHKSVSWYQQVLGQGPQFIFQYYEKEERGRGNFPDRFSARQFPNYSSELNVNALLLGDSALYLCASSLAGSGNTIYFGEGSWLTVV.

The V gene is TRBV5-1, the J gene TRBJ2-7, with D hard to call. Trimming took off 1 base at V and 2 bases at J, with 10 bases between the two ends. This CDR3 comprises 14 residues. Germline V gene sequence: CDR1 SGHRS, CDR2 YFSETQ. The CDR3 coding sequence is TGCGCCAGCAGCTTGTCAGGCAGGACCTACGAGCAGTACTTC. Its translation: CASSLSGRTYEQYF.

The V gene is TRBV5-1, the J gene TRBJ2-7; 11 nucleotides align to TRBD1. The length of the CDR3 is 15 residues. From germline, CDR1 is SGHRS and CDR2 YFSETQ. V lost 0 bases and J lost 6; bases outside the gene matches: 5. Here the CDR3 DNA reads TGCGCCAGCAGCTTGGGGACAGGGGGCAATAGCGAGCAGTACTTC. It yields the protein CASSLGTGGNSEQYF.

The chain combines TRBV5-1 with TRBJ2-5; D is unclear. The CDR3 totals 18 residues. The V end lost 0 bases, the J end lost 0 bases, and 18 bases lay between the germline ends. CDR1 and CDR2 from the germline V gene are SGHRS and YFSETQ. The CDR3 DNA reads as TGCGCCAGCAGCTTGGGGAGTTCCACGGGTTCGTACCAAGAGACCCAGTACTTC. It yields the protein CASSLGSSTGSYQETQYF.

Comment on this clone: Its ends do not fully match the called genes, so a read error is possible. The chain recombines TRBV7-9 with TRBJ1-1, with D tentatively TRBD1 (6 bases). The CDR3 loop spans 17 amino acids. Germline CDR1 and CDR2: SEHNR and FQNEAQ (reference sequence). The CDR3 nucleotides are TGTTCCAGCAGTCAACAGGGAATTTTGGGCTTGAACACTGAAGCTTTCTTT. It specifies CSSSQQGILGLNTEAFF.

The chain is built from TRBV14 and TRBJ2-3, with 8 nucleotides matching TRBD2. The CDR3 spans 13 residues. Looked up from germline, CDR1 is SGHDN and CDR2 is FVKESK. Unmatched junction bases numbered 2, after V lost 1 base and J lost 8 bases. The CDR3 region has the DNA TGTGCCAGCAGCCAAGGGACTAGCAGTACGCAGTATTTT. Translation: CASSQGTSSTQYF.

This chain joins TRBV5-1 and TRBJ1-4, with TRBD1 as a possible D gene (6 bases). Germline loops: CDR1 SGHRS, CDR2 YFSETQ. V gave up 4 bases and J gave up 8 bases, with 15 bases separating them. The CDR3 has 14 amino acids. The CDR3 nucleotides are TGCGCCAGCAGCCACACCGGGACAACGGAAAAACTGTTTTTT. The encoded protein is CASSHTGTTEKLFF.

V and J are TRBV15 and TRBJ2-2; TRBD1 matches at 8 bases. The CDR3 contains 14 residues. The germline gives CDR1 LNHNV, CDR2 YYDKDF (reference sequence). J gave up 6 bases and V 1 base, and 1 base lay outside the gene matches. The CDR3 region is CATSRVTGAGELFF. Here the CDR3 DNA reads TGTGCCACCAGCAGAGTGACAGGGGCCGGGGAGCTGTTTTTT.

In this sample, this clone turned up a few times. This sequence joins TRBV6-1 and TRBJ1-2, with D possibly TRBD1 on 5 matching bases. Germline V CDR1 and CDR2: MNHNS, SASEGT. The CDR3 is made up of 16 amino acids. V lost 3 bases to trimming and J lost 5 bases, with 19 bases between them. The CDR3 spells CASSDILGQVAYGYTF. CDR3 DNA: TGTGCCAGCAGTGATATCTTGGGGCAGGTCGCGTATGGCTACACCTTC.

The V gene is TRBV25-1, the J gene TRBJ1-3, with unresolved D. V shed 3 bases and J shed 1 base, with 7 bases lying between them. CDR3 length: 14 amino acids. CDR1 and CDR2 from the germline V gene are MGHDK and SYGVNS. The CDR3 nucleotides are TGTGCCAGCAGTGACGGTCCTTCTGGAAACACCATATATTTT. This sequence encodes CASSDGPSGNTIYF. Using reference TRBV25-1 and TRBJ1-3 for the parts outside the CDR3, the full variable domain is EADIYQTPRYLVIGTGKKITLECSQTMGHDKMYWYQQDPGMELHLIHYSYGVNSTEKGDLSSESTVSRIRTEHFPLTLESARPSHTSQYLCASSDGPSGNTIYFGEGSWLTVV.

The chain employs TRBV30 and TRBJ2-7; D ambiguous. Trimming left V 0 bases short and J 0 bases short, with 18 bases between. Germline V gene lookup returns CDR1 GTSNPN and CDR2 SVGIG (reference sequence). This CDR3 contains 17 residues. CDR3 in DNA: TGTGCCTGGAGTGTCCGACCCGGGTCCACAATCTCCTACGAGCAGTACTTC. It translates to CAWSVRPGSTISYEQYF.

The chain is built from TRBV6-6 and TRBJ2-7; TRBD2 aligns across 15 bases. The CDR3 consists of 15 residues. The germline V gene encodes CDR1 MNHNY and CDR2 SVGAGI (reference sequence). Trimming at V came to 4 bases and at J to 5 bases, leaving 3 bases not matched to a gene. The CDR3 is CASSSRTSGGDEQYF. The CDR3 bases are TGTGCCAGCAGTTCGAGGACTAGCGGGGGGGACGAGCAGTACTTC.

The chain combines TRBV25-1 with TRBJ2-3; D not certain. The CDR3 is 13 amino acids. Per the germline V gene, CDR1 is MGHDK and CDR2 is SYGVNS. V lost 2 bases to trimming and J lost 6 bases, with 9 bases between them. For the CDR3, the DNA is TGTGCCAGCAGTGAAGCACGGTTGGATACGCAGTATTTT. It yields the protein CASSEARLDTQYF.

A single count supports this clone. The chain links TRBV29-1 to TRBJ1-2; D is ambiguous. The germline V gene has CDR1 SQVTM and CDR2 ANQGSEA. Between the trimmed V and J ends, which lost 5 bases and 2 bases, there was a span of 15 bases. The CDR3 is made up of 14 amino acids. The CDR3 is CSVISSGTNYGYTF. The CDR3 nucleotides are TGCAGCGTTATCAGTTCTGGCACAAACTATGGCTACACCTTC.

About this clone: The same CDR3 can be traced to other DNA sequences in this sample. This chain's CDR3 is CAWSVIGGGMPQHF. The CDR3 bases are TGTGCCTGGAGTGTAATTGGCGGCGGTATGCCCCAGCATTTT. The chain is built from TRBV30 and TRBJ1-5; D gene ambiguous. V dropped 0 bases and J dropped 9 bases, with 15 bases sitting between them. The germline gives CDR1 GTSNPN, CDR2 SVGIG (reference sequence). The CDR3 is 14 residues long.

The chain joins TRBV6-1 to TRBJ2-7; D remains unclear. Trimming shortened V by 1 base and J by 6 bases, and 10 bases separated the two germline ends. The germline V gene has CDR1 MNHNS and CDR2 SASEGT. This CDR3 is built from 13 residues. The CDR3 nucleotides are TGTGCCAGCAGTGAAGGGCGGTCCAGCGAGCAGTACTTC. Translated, it gives CASSEGRSSEQYF.

The chain uses TRBV30 and TRBJ1-3; perhaps TRBD1 as D (5 bases). V was pared by 3 bases and J by 0 bases, with 15 bases between. The CDR3 covers 16 residues. From germline, CDR1 is GTSNPN and CDR2 SVGIG (reference sequence). DNA of the CDR3: TGTGCCTGGAGCCCACGACAGCGATACTCTGGAAACACCATATATTTT. Its translation: CAWSPRQRYSGNTIYF.

The CDR3, as DNA: TGTGCCAGCAGTTACTCGTTTCGGGTTGGCGAAAAACTGTTTTTT. This encodes CASSYSFRVGEKLFF. The gene calls are TRBV6-5 and TRBJ1-4, with D uncertain. Trimming removed 0 bases at V and 8 bases at J, with 13 bases between. The CDR3 covers 15 residues. The germline V gene has CDR1 MNHEY and CDR2 SVGAGI.

This clone turned up a few times. The chain uses TRBV29-1 and TRBJ1-2; 11 positions match TRBD1. Germline values: CDR1 SQVTM, CDR2 ANQGSEA. Trimming cost V 4 bases and J 3 bases; bases outside gene matches: 16. The CDR3 is made up of 18 amino acids. The CDR3 region is CSVGHRGTGGRAYYGYTF. Here the CDR3 DNA reads TGCAGCGTTGGGCACCGAGGGACAGGGGGGCGAGCTTACTATGGCTACACCTTC.

With respect to this clone: Sequence at one end of the junction differs from germline and may be a read error. The rearrangement links TRBV7-9 to TRBJ2-5; D remains ambiguous. The germline gives CDR1 SEHNR, CDR2 FQNEAQ (reference sequence). The CDR3 is 14 amino acids. CDR3 DNA sequence: TGTGCCAGCAGCTTAGTGGCAGGCCAAGGGACCCAGTACTTC. It encodes CASSLVAGQGTQYF.